The rows below give T cell receptor beta chains drawn from one sample of a study of OX40 agonist ivuxolimab in advanced cancers. Data came from immunoSEQ multiplex PCR; TCRdb stores just in-frame clones and leaves some out. Among 66,000 or so clones listed, about nine tenths were seen once. The sequencing used CD4+ or CD8+ T cells sorted from blood, collected in a trial of the OX40 agonist ivuxolimab. These receptors were obtained from an adult with an advanced solid tumor such as melanoma, head and neck, liver or kidney cancer. Both conserved end residues are part of each CDR3. Clone size appears in some rows only: once, few, many, or a class for an expanded clone.

clone size,V gene,J gene,CDR3 protein
.,TRBV5-4,TRBJ1-2,CASSPGSYGYTF
.,TRBV27,TRBJ2-7,CASSLSIARAYEQYF
.,TRBV28,TRBJ2-1,CATTSPASGRLNEQFF
.,TRBV19,TRBJ2-1,CASSISSGGSNEQFF
.,TRBV10-3,TRBJ1-1,CAIGGGSSEAFF
once,TRBV5-1,TRBJ1-4,CASSLIGTEEKLFF
few,TRBV28,TRBJ1-1,CASRMGGRVGNTEAFF
.,TRBV18,TRBJ1-5,CASSEQGRTQPQHF
.,TRBV10-3,TRBJ2-2,CAIRARTDTGELFF
many,TRBV12-5,TRBJ1-2,CASALPTGPYTF
.,TRBV5-4,TRBJ2-5,CASSFDFGTQYF